The present TCR beta chain was sequenced within a study of blood T cell repertoires in COVID-19. The overall study: T cells, B-cell-depleted T cells, or PBMCs provided the cDNA or gDNA that served as material.

Produced via immunoSEQ multiplex PCR; TCRdb's table is partial and in-frame only. The table lists roughly 93,000 clones, over 75% of them singletons. CDR1 SEHNR and CDR2 FQNEAQ come from the germline V gene (reference sequence). The V gene lost 5 bases and the J gene lost 4 bases, with 11 bases spanning the gap. The CDR3 extends over 13 amino acids. The genes are TRBV7-9 and TRBJ1-2; possible D gene TRBD1, 5 bases. The sequence was obtained from a woman older than 75 with acute or convalescent COVID-19. Sequencing input: peripheral blood. CDR3 sequence (DNA): TGTGCCAGCAGCCCTTCCGGGGGCTATGGCTACACCTTC. This translates into CASSPSGGYGYTF.